This T cell receptor beta chain is drawn from a study of early T cells in non-severe SARS-CoV-2 infection (dated by TCRdb to the early 2020s). About the study as a whole: Because TCR sequencing relied on bulk RNA taken from unsorted whole blood, pairing of alpha and beta chains was not possible.

General conclusions and limits of the study: VDJdb matching was skewed toward anti-spike CD8 responses, so virus-specific expansions were likely underestimated and private and CD4 specificities were missed.

This clonotype was counted ten times or more. Its antigen remains undetermined. No quality values exist for individual bases; no much larger clone is one base distant. Library preparation was by 5' RACE. The sample was run on a NextSeq 500. The TCR library protocol attached unique molecular identifiers to individual cDNA molecules to correct for sequencing error and PCR bias. TCR alpha and beta chains were both sequenced, and the abundances of alpha and beta sequences in each sample were closely correlated with each other. In the original analysis: Decombinator V4 was used to perform V gene, J gene and CDR3 annotation of TCR sequences. Expanded TCRs were defined as changing significantly between any two time points under a Poisson model with p below 0.0001. TCR abundances were normalised to the total number of TCRs sequenced per sample and were expressed as counts per million. VDJdb, accessed 1 November 2021, was searched for CMV, EBV and SARS-CoV-2 annotated TCRs, excluding TCRs annotated for multiple antigens. TCRdb reprocessing: public reads trimmed at Q25 with fastp, clones called with MiXCR, in-frame beta chains kept. When rows share a CDR3 protein, they turn into one entry using the most common DNA and genes. None of the V and J calls come from the authors' own analysis; TCRdb made them. Counted in this sample were over 45,000 distinct CDR3 sequences; more than 6.5% of them appeared once. Approximately 6.3% of the sample rests with the top ten.

A case-control design nested within a healthcare worker cohort in London, UK, was used, with weekly nasopharyngeal swab PCR tests and blood sampling performed. Healthcare workers were recruited during the week of the UK lockdown, between 23 and 31 March 2020, and followed weekly for up to about 16 weeks. The sequence derives from an adult who was a healthcare worker with PCR-confirmed SARS-CoV-2 infection or an uninfected control (not recorded which). The specimen comprised whole blood, sampled at baseline.

The bases are TGTGCCAGCAGTCTTATGGGTAGCGGGGGAGACGAGCAGTACTTC. It translates to CASSLMGSGGDEQYF. The V gene is TRBV7-2 and the J gene is TRBJ2-7, and 9 junctional nucleotides match TRBD2. Looking up the germline V gene yields CDR1 SGHTA and CDR2 FQGNSA. From cysteine to phenylalanine, the CDR3 is 15 amino acids long. Just CDR3 DNA is preserved here, 45 bases in frame from base 1. The germline V end is reduced by 6 bases and the J end by 5 bases; junction bases left unmatched: 11.